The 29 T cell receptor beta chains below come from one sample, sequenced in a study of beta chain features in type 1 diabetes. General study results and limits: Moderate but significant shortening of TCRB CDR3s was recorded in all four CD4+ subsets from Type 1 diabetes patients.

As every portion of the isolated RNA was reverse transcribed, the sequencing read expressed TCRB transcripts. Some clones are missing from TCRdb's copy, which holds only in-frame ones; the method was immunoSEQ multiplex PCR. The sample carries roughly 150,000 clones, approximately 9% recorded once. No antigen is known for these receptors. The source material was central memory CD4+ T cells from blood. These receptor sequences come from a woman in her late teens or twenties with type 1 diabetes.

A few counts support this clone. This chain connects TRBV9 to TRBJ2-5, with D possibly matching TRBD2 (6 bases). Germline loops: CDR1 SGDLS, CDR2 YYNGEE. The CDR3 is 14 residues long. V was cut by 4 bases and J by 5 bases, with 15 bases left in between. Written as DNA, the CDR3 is TGTGCCAGCAGCTCCACGGGAGTCGGGGAGACCCAGTACTTC. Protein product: CASSSTGVGETQYF.

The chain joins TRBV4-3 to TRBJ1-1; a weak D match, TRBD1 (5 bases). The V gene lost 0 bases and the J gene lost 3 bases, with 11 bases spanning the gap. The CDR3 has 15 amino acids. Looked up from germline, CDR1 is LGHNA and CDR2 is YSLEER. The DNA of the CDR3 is TGCGCCAGCAGCCAAGAAGCGACAGTTGACACTGAAGCTTTCTTT. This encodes CASSQEATVDTEAFF.

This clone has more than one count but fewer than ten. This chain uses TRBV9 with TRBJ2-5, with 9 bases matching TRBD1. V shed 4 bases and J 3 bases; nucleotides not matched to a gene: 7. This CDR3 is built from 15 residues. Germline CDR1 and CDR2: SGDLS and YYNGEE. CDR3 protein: CASSPQTGGKETQYF. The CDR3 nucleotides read TGTGCCAGCAGCCCGCAGACAGGGGGTAAAGAGACCCAGTACTTC.

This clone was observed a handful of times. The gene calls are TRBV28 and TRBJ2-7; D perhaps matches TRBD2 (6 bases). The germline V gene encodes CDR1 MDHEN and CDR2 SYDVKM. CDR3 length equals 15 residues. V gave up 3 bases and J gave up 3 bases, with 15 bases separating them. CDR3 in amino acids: CASSFNGVGGYEQYF. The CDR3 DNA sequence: TGTGCCAGCAGTTTCAACGGGGTGGGGGGCTACGAGCAGTACTTC. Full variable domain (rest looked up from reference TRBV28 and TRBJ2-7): DVKVTQSSRYLVKRTGEKVFLECVQDMDHENMFWYRQDPGLGLRLIYFSYDVKMKEKGDIPEGYSVSREKKERFSLILESASTNQTSMYLCASSFNGVGGYEQYFGPGTRLTVT.

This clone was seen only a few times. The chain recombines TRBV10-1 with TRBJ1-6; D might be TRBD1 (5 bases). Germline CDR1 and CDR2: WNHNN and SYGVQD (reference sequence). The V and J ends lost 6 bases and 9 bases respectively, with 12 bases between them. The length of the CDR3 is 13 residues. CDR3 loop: CASSAGSGSPLHF. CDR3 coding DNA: TGCGCCAGCAGCGCAGGGTCGGGTTCACCCCTCCACTTT.

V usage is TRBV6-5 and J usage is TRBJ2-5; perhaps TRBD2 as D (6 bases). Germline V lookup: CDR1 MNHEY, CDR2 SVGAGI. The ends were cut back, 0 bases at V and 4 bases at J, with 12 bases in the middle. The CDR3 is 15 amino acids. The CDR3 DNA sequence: TGTGCCAGCAGTTACTCGAGTCGGGGGTCAGAGACCCAGTACTTC. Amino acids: CASSYSSRGSETQYF.

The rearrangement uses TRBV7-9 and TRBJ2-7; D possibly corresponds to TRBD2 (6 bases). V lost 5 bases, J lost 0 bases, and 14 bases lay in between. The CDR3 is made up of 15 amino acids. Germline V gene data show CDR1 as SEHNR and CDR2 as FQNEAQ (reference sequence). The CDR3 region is CASSRGLESSYEQYF. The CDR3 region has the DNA TGTGCCAGCAGCCGGGGACTTGAGAGCTCCTACGAGCAGTACTTC. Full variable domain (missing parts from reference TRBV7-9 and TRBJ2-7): DTGVSQNPRHKITKRGQNVTFRCDPISEHNRLYWYRQTLGQGPEFLTYFQNEAQLEKSRLLSDRFSAERPKGSFSTLEIQRTEQGDSAMYLCASSRGLESSYEQYFGPGTRLTVT.

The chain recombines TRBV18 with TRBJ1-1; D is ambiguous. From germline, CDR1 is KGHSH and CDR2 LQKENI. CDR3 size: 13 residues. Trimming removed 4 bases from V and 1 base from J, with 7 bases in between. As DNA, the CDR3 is TGTGCCAGCTCACTCGCAGGGAACACTGAAGCTTTCTTT. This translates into CASSLAGNTEAFF.

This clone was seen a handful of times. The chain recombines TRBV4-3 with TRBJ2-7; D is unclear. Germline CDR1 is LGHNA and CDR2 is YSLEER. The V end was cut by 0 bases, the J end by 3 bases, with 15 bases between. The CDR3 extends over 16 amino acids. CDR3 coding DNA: TGCGCCAGCAGCCAAGATTCGAGGCAGTCCCTCTACGAGCAGTACTTC. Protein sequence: CASSQDSRQSLYEQYF.

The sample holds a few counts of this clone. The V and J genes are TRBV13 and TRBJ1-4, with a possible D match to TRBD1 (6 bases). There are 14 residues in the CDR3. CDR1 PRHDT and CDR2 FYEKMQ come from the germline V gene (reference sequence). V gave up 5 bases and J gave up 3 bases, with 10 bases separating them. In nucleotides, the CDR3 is TGTGCCAGCAGCCTATCAGGGGCTAATGAAAAACTGTTTTTT. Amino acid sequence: CASSLSGANEKLFF.

This CDR3 reads CASSQDRAGGPGPGQYF. DNA for the CDR3: TGCGCCAGCAGCCAAGATCGGGCGGGGGGACCAGGTCCGGGGCAGTACTTC. The gene calls are TRBV4-3 and TRBJ2-7, with TRBD2 matching 8 bases. V shed 0 bases, J shed 9 bases, and the junction held 16 bases outside the gene matches. Looked up from germline, CDR1 is LGHNA and CDR2 is YSLEER. This CDR3 is 17 amino acids long.

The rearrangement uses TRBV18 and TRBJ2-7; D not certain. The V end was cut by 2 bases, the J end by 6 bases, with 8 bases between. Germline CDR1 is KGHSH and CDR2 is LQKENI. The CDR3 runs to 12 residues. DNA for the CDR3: TGTGCCAGCTCACCAAGTAGTCGCGAGCAGTACTTC. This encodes CASSPSSREQYF.

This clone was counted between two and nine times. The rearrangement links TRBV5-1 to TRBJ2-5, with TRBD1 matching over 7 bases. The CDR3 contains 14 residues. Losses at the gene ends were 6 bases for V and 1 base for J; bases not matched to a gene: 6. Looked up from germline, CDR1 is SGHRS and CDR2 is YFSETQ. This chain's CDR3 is CASKGDSTQETQYF. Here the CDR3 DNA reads TGCGCCAGCAAAGGGGACAGCACCCAAGAGACCCAGTACTTC.

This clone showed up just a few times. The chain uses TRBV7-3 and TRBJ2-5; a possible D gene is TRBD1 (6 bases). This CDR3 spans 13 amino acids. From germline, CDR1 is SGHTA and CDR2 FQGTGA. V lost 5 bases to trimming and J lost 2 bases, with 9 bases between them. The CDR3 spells CASSRGGQETQYF. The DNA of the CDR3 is TGTGCCAGCAGCCGAGGGGGACAAGAGACCCAGTACTTC.

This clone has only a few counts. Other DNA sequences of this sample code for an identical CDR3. The CDR3 loop is CASSPSSGRGETQYF. The CDR3 region has the DNA TGTGCCAGCTCACCATCCTCAGGGCGAGGAGAGACCCAGTACTTC. V and J are TRBV18 and TRBJ2-5, with D possibly being TRBD1 (5 bases). The germline CDR1 and CDR2 sequences are KGHSH and LQKENI. V lost 2 bases and J 4 bases, leaving 14 bases between the germline ends. The length of the CDR3 is 15 residues.

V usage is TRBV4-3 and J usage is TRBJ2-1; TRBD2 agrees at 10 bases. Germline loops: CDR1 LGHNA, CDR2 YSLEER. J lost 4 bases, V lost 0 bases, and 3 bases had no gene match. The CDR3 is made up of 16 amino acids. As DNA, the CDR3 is TGCGCCAGCAGCCAAGACCCTAGCGGGAGATACAATGAGCAGTTCTTC. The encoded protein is CASSQDPSGRYNEQFF.

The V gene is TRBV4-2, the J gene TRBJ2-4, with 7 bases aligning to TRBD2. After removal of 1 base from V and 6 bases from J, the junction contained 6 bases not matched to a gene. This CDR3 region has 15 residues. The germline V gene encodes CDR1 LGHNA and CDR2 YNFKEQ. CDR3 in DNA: TGTGCCAGCAGCCAAGGGCCTAGCGGTGTAAACATTCAGTACTTC. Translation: CASSQGPSGVNIQYF.

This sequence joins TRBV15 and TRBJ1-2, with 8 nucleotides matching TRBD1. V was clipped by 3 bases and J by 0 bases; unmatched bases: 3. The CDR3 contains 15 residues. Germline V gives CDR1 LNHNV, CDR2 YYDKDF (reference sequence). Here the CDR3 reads CATSRGTGTNYGYTF. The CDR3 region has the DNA TGTGCCACCAGCAGGGGGACAGGTACTAACTATGGCTACACCTTC.

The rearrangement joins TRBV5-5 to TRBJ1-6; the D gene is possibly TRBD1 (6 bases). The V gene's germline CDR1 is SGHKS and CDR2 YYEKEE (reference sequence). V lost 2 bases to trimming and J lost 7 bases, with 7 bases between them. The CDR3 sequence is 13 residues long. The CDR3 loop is CASSLTGNSPLHF. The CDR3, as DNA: TGTGCCAGCAGCTTAACAGGGAATTCACCCCTCCACTTT.

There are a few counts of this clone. CDR3 loop: CASRRGGERTGELFF. In nucleotides, the CDR3 is TGCGCCAGCAGACGGGGGGGGGAGAGGACCGGGGAGCTGTTTTTT. The chain couples TRBV10-2 to TRBJ2-2, with 8 positions matching TRBD2. The CDR3 runs to 15 residues. V lost 6 bases to trimming and J lost 5 bases; unmatched junction nucleotides: 8. Per the germline V gene, CDR1 is WSHSY and CDR2 is SAAADI.

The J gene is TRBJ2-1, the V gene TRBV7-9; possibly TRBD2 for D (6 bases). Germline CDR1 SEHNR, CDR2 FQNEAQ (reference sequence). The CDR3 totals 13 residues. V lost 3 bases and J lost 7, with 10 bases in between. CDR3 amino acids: CASSFRLVNEQFF. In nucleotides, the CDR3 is TGTGCCAGCAGCTTCCGACTAGTGAATGAGCAGTTCTTC.

The chain's CDR3 is CASSDVANQYF. The DNA of the CDR3 is TGTGCCAGCAGCGACGTAGCTAACCAGTACTTC. The rearrangement joins TRBV11-2 to TRBJ2-5; D remains unclear. The length of the CDR3 is 11 residues. CDR1 SGHAT and CDR2 FQNNGV come from the germline V gene. V was trimmed by 5 bases and J by 10 bases, leaving 11 bases between them.

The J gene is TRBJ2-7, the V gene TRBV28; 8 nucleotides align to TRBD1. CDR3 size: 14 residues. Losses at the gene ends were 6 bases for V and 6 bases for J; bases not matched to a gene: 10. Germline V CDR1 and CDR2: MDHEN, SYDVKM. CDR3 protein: CASSVEGQAFEQYF. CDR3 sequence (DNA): TGTGCCAGCAGCGTAGAGGGACAGGCTTTCGAGCAGTACTTC.

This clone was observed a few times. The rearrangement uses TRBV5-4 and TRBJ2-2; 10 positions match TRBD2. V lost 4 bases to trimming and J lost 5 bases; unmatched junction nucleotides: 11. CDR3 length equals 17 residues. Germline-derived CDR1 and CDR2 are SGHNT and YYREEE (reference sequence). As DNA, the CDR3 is TGTGCCAGCAGCCCGGACGGACTAGCGGTGGGGACCGGGGAGCTGTTTTTT. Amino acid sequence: CASSPDGLAVGTGELFF.

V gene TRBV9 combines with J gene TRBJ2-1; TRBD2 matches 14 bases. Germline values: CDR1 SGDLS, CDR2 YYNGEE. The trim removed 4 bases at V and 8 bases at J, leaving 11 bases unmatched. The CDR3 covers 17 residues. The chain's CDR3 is CASSKGLAGGANYEQFF. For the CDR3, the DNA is TGTGCCAGCAGCAAAGGACTAGCGGGGGGCGCAAACTATGAGCAGTTCTTC. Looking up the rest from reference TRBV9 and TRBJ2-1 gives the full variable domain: DSGVTQTPKHLITATGQRVTLRCSPRSGDLSVYWYQQSLDQGLQFLIQYYNGEERAKGNILERFSAQQFPDLHSELNLSSLELGDSALYFCASSKGLAGGANYEQFFGPGTRLTVL.

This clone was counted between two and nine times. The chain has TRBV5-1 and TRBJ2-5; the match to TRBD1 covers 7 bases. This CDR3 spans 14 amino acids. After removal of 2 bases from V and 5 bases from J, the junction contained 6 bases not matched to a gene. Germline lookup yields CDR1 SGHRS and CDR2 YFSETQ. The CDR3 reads CASSLQGQEETQYF. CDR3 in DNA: TGCGCCAGCAGCTTACAGGGGCAGGAGGAGACCCAGTACTTC.

CDR3 in amino acids: CASSSSLPTSGRASDTQYF. CDR3 sequence (DNA): TGTGCCAGCAGTTCCTCCCTCCCTACTAGCGGGAGGGCCTCCGATACGCAGTATTTT. The V gene is TRBV28, the J gene TRBJ2-3; 13 nucleotides line up with TRBD2. The CDR3 covers 19 residues. Looked up from germline, CDR1 is MDHEN and CDR2 is SYDVKM. The V and J ends lost 4 bases and 6 bases, in that order; junction bases with no gene match: 16.

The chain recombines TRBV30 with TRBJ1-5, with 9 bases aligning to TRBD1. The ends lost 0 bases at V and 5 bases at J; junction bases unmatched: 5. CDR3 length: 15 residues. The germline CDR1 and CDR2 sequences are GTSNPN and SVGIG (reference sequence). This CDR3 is CAWSVVGQGYQPQHF. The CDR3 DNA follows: TGTGCCTGGAGTGTAGTGGGACAGGGTTATCAGCCCCAGCATTTT.

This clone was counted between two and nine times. For the CDR3, the DNA is TGCAGCGTTGATCCGGGGGTAGGGGAGACCCAGTACTTC. This translates into CSVDPGVGETQYF. The V call is TRBV29-1, the J call TRBJ2-5; D possibly corresponds to TRBD2 (6 bases). This CDR3 region has 13 residues. The V end lost 3 bases, the J end lost 5 bases, and 13 bases lay between the germline ends. Germline CDR1 is SQVTM and CDR2 is ANQGSEA. Full variable domain (outside the CDR3, taken from reference TRBV29-1 and TRBJ2-5): SAVISQKPSRDICQRGTSLTIQCQVDSQVTMMFWYRQQPGQSLTLIATANQGSEATYESGFVIDKFPISRPNLTFSTLTVSNMSPEDSSIYLCSVDPGVGETQYFGPGTRLLVL.